One and the same sample provided the 7 T cell receptor beta chains below, sequenced in a study of T-cell memory formation after mild COVID-19 (dated by TCRdb to 2020 to 2023). Receptor amplification or capture employed 5' RACE. TCRdb lists the instrument as Illumina NovaSeq 6000. Using fastp at Q25 and MiXCR, TCRdb reprocessed the public reads and kept productive beta chains. All rows with the same CDR3 protein become a single entry with the most common DNA and genes. This sample holds about 82,000 distinct CDR3 sequences; about an eighth were observed only once. The ten largest clones capture 27% of the sample. Source material: PBMCs or a T cell subset sorted from them (not recorded which). These receptors all come from an adult woman who had mild COVID-19 (a few samples of this study predate the infection). The sample titles of this study are shuffled in the database, so cell type and time point are left out; the donor was told from shared clones.

The chain combines TRBV12-3 or TRBV12-4 with TRBJ2-5, with 9 bases matching TRBD1. V trimming: 4 bases; J trimming: 0 bases; junction bases outside the gene matches: 6. The CDR3 runs to 16 residues. The CDR3 loop reads CASSSGTGRDQETQYF. DNA of the CDR3: TGTGCCAGCAGTTCGGGGACAGGGAGGGACCAAGAGACCCAGTACTTC.

V usage is TRBV29-1 and J usage is TRBJ1-1; D not resolved. Germline V CDR1 and CDR2: SQVTM, ANQGSEA. This CDR3 contains 14 residues. The V and J ends lost 1 base and 0 bases respectively, with 9 bases between them. The CDR3 nucleotides are TGCAGCGTTGAAGCGGACGGAGTGAACACTGAAGCTTTCTTT. Protein sequence: CSVEADGVNTEAFF.

There are a few counts of this clonotype. The chain joins TRBV19 to TRBJ2-7; weak D call: TRBD1 (6 bases). From germline, CDR1 is LNHDA and CDR2 SQIVND (reference sequence). Trimming shortened V by 7 bases and J by 6 bases, and 16 bases separated the two germline ends. CDR3 size: 13 residues. The CDR3 bases are TGTGCCAGTACGCAAACAGGGAGCGTCGAGCAGTACTTC. The encoded protein is CASTQTGSVEQYF.

This clonotype was observed a few times. The chain joins TRBV7-8 to TRBJ1-2; 9 bases are a match to TRBD1. Germline-derived CDR1 and CDR2 are SGHVS and FQNEAQ. There are 15 residues in the CDR3. V dropped 5 bases and J dropped 0; count of bases not matched to a gene: 4. CDR3 amino acids: CASSPGTGTNYGYTF. The CDR3 DNA sequence: TGTGCCAGCAGCCCGGGGACAGGGACTAACTATGGCTACACCTTC.

This clonotype was picked up a small number of times. The J gene is TRBJ2-1, the V gene TRBV12-3 or TRBV12-4, with 9 bases fitting TRBD1. The CDR3 loop spans 16 amino acids. Trimming at V came to 3 bases and at J to 1 base, leaving 4 bases not matched to a gene. The CDR3: CASSFTGGPSYNEQFF. The DNA of the CDR3 is TGTGCCAGCAGTTTTACAGGGGGCCCATCCTACAATGAGCAGTTCTTC.

The V gene is TRBV11-2, the J gene TRBJ2-1, with D possibly TRBD1 on 5 matching bases. Trimming removed 3 bases from V and 7 bases from J, with 13 bases in between. CDR1 is SGHAT, CDR2 FQNNGV, per germline. CDR3 length: 14 amino acids. The CDR3 loop is CASSLTHRSNEQFF. CDR3 bases: TGTGCCAGCAGCTTGACGCACAGGTCGAATGAGCAGTTCTTC. The full variable domain, its missing parts supplied by reference TRBV11-2 and TRBJ2-1, is EAGVAQSPRYKIIEKRQSVAFWCNPISGHATLYWYQQILGQGPKLLIQFQNNGVVDDSQLPKDRFSAERLKGVDSTLKIQPAKLEDSAVYLCASSLTHRSNEQFFGPGTRLTVL.

V usage is TRBV5-6 and J usage is TRBJ1-1; 9 nucleotides line up with TRBD1. The germline CDR1 and CDR2 sequences are SGHDT and YYEEEE. V trimming: 2 bases; J trimming: 1 base; junction bases outside the gene matches: 6. The CDR3 length is 16 residues. The CDR3 sequence is CASSFSPGQGNTEAFF. The CDR3 DNA is TGTGCCAGCAGCTTTTCACCGGGACAGGGGAACACTGAAGCTTTCTTT.